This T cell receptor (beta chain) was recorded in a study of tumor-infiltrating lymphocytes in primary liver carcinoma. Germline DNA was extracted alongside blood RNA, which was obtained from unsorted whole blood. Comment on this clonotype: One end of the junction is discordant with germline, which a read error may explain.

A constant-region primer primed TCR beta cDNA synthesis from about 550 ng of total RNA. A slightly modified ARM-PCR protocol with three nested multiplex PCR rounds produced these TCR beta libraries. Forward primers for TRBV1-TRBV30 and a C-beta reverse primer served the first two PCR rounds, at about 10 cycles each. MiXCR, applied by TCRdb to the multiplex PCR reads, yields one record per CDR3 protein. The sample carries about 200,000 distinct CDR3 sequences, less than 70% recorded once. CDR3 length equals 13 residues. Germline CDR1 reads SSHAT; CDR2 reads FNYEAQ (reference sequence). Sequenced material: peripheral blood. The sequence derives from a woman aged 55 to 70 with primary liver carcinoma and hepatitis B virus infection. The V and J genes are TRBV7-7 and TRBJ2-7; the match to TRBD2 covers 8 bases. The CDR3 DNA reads TGTGCTAGCAGCCGGGCGGGAGGTGACGAGCAGTACTTC. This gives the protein CASSRAGGDEQYF.